This T cell receptor (beta chain) emerged from a study of identifying expanded T cells in peripheral blood. Study observations and caveats: Variance in clone template counts between approximately two-week samples significantly increased with total template count across all healthy donors. About 1.2 clones differed between technical replicates, versus approximately 17 and 20 over time.

V lost 0 bases and J lost 2, with 11 bases in between. Germline CDR1 and CDR2: MNHEY and SVGAGI. The CDR3 loop spans 15 amino acids. Measured with immunoSEQ multiplex PCR; TCRdb has only the in-frame clones, and not every one. This sample has about 80,000 clones, with 84% found just once. During the collection period, no donor immune events like infections were recorded. Notes on this clone: Its antigen is unidentified.

The V gene is TRBV6-5, the J gene TRBJ2-7, with D perhaps matching TRBD1 (5 bases). The receptor was derived from a person aged 18 to 75 in good health. The sequenced sample consisted of blood. For the CDR3, the DNA is TGTGCCAGCAGTTACTCAGTAGGGGAAACCTACGAGCAGTACTTC. Protein sequence: CASSYSVGETYEQYF.